This TCR beta chain appears in the sequencing data of a study of blood T cell repertoires in COVID-19. Study-wide background: From the United States, Italy and Spain came samples of acute and convalescent COVID-19. Sample material is recorded as cDNA or gDNA derived from T cells, B-cell-depleted T cells, or PBMCs.

Under the authors' procedure: Estimation of nucleated cell counts relied on the amplification of reference gene primers. The assay was immunoSEQ multiplex PCR, and TCRdb's table has in-frame clones only and misses some. Clone size and the V and J calls come from that table; the DNA yielded D and trimming. The data contain some 320,000 clones, around 87% of them seen just once; the ten biggest clones take up approximately 8%. The CDR3 is 15 amino acids. V shed 2 bases, J shed 4 bases, and the junction held 4 bases outside the gene matches. From germline, CDR1 is MDHEN and CDR2 SYDVKM. The gene calls are TRBV28 and TRBJ2-7; TRBD1 matches at 11 bases. This TCR derives from a woman aged 50 to 60 who had recovered from COVID-19. The source material was peripheral blood. CDR3 bases: TGTGCCAGCAGTTTACCGGGACAGGGGGATTACGAGCAGTACTTC. This translates into CASSLPGQGDYEQYF.